These 25 T cell receptor beta chains share one sample of origin, sequenced in a study of T cells in Graves' hyperthyroidism and ophthalmopathy (dated by TCRdb to about 2019). The library was obtained by multiplex PCR. The sequencer was an Illumina HiSeq 2000. Amplification of TCR beta CDR3 regions was carried out from RNA transcripts. The TCR CDR3 was subjected to a first round of RT-PCR using the HTBI primer set and the Qiagen OneStep RT-PCR kit. The public sequencing data were trimmed at Q25 with fastp and processed into clonotypes with MiXCR by TCRdb, which kept only in-frame beta chains. Each entry is one CDR3 protein sequence, shown with its most common DNA and genes. For this sample the table gives a few hundred thousand distinct CDR3 sequences, of which roughly 15% were detected only once. The biggest ten clones account for 2.5% to 4% of the sample. Sequenced input: blood. Receptors were obtained from a woman aged 35 to 49 with Graves' ophthalmopathy.

This clonotype appeared many times. V is TRBV5-1 and J is TRBJ1-2, with 7 bases lining up with TRBD1. This CDR3 comprises 15 residues. Germline V lookup: CDR1 SGHRS, CDR2 YFSETQ. Trimming cost V 3 bases and J 0 bases; bases outside gene matches: 5. The CDR3 region is CASSSRQGPNYGYTF. The CDR3 region has the DNA TGCGCCAGCAGCTCGAGACAGGGTCCTAACTATGGCTACACCTTC.

In its sample, this clonotype was seen many times. This chain connects TRBV11-2 to TRBJ2-7, with D perhaps TRBD1 (6 bases). The V gene's germline CDR1 is SGHAT and CDR2 FQNNGV. The CDR3 contains 13 residues. V shed 7 bases and J shed 6 bases, with 16 bases lying between them. CDR3 residues: CASNRDPGLEQYF. DNA of the CDR3: TGTGCCAGCAACAGGGACCCGGGTCTCGAGCAGTACTTC.

This clonotype occurred many times. This rearrangement joins TRBV6-1 to TRBJ2-3, with a tentative D call TRBD2 (6 bases). CDR1 is MNHNS and CDR2 is SASEGT in the germline V gene. This CDR3 has 15 amino acids. The V end lost 3 bases, the J end lost 4 bases, and 14 bases lay between the germline ends. The CDR3 region is CASSEAEGGPDTQYF. Here the CDR3 DNA reads TGTGCCAGCAGTGAGGCTGAGGGAGGTCCAGATACGCAGTATTTT.

This clonotype was seen more than once but under ten times. The chain carries TRBV15 and TRBJ1-5; D ambiguous. Germline V lookup: CDR1 LNHNV, CDR2 YYDKDF (reference sequence). The germline V and J ends were trimmed by 1 base and 3 bases, with 7 bases remaining between them. This CDR3 comprises 14 residues. CDR3 region: CATSRGGDNQPQHF. The CDR3 bases are TGTGCCACCAGCAGAGGTGGGGACAATCAGCCCCAGCATTTT.

This clonotype showed up many times. CDR3 coding DNA: TGTGCCAGCAGACAGCCTAGCGGGAGGAATGAGCAGTTCTTC. Translating it yields CASRQPSGRNEQFF. This rearrangement joins TRBV7-2 to TRBJ2-1; the match to TRBD2 covers 11 bases. Germline loops: CDR1 SGHTA, CDR2 FQGNSA. V shed 6 bases, J shed 7 bases, and the junction held 5 bases outside the gene matches. This CDR3 region has 14 residues.

This clonotype was seen more than once but under ten times. This chain connects TRBV4-1 to TRBJ2-1; D ambiguous. In germline, CDR1 is MGHRA, CDR2 YSYEKL. V lost 0 bases to trimming and J lost 9 bases, with 12 bases between them. CDR3 length equals 14 residues. CDR3 bases: TGCGCCAGCAGCCAAGAAGGTCCAGCGAGTGAGCAGTTCTTC. Protein: CASSQEGPASEQFF.

In its sample, this clonotype was seen a few times. The chain carries TRBV7-9 and TRBJ2-7; 12 bases map to TRBD2. Germline V gene data show CDR1 as SEHNR and CDR2 as FQNEAQ (reference sequence). The CDR3 spans 16 residues. With V trimmed by 5 bases and J by 7 bases, 12 bases remained unmatched. This CDR3 reads CASSLPLAGGLGEQYF. CDR3 DNA sequence: TGTGCCAGCAGCCTACCGCTAGCGGGAGGGCTAGGAGAGCAGTACTTC.

The V call is TRBV7-9, the J call TRBJ1-5, with unresolved D. The V end was cut by 1 base, the J end by 3 bases, with 7 bases between. The CDR3 totals 14 residues. Germline CDR1 reads SEHNR; CDR2 reads FQNEAQ (reference sequence). The CDR3 nucleotides read TGTGCCAGCAGCTTAGAGTGGGACAATCAGCCCCAGCATTTT. Translating gives CASSLEWDNQPQHF. The complete variable domain, with remaining parts taken from reference TRBV7-9 and TRBJ1-5, reads DTGVSQNPRHKITKRGQNVTFRCDPISEHNRLYWYRQTLGQGPEFLTYFQNEAQLEKSRLLSDRFSAERPKGSFSTLEIQRTEQGDSAMYLCASSLEWDNQPQHFGDGTRLSIL.

The rearrangement joins TRBV28 to TRBJ2-3, with D hard to call. Germline V lookup: CDR1 MDHEN, CDR2 SYDVKM. This CDR3 comprises 14 residues. Trimming removed 2 bases at V and 1 base at J, with 7 bases between. As DNA, the CDR3 is TGTGCCAGCAGTTTACCGACTGGCACAGATACGCAGTATTTT. Translating it yields CASSLPTGTDTQYF.

The chain is built from TRBV6-4 and TRBJ2-5; D perhaps matches TRBD2 (5 bases). V lost 2 bases to trimming and J lost 4 bases, with 5 bases between them. The germline gives CDR1 MRHNA, CDR2 SNTAGT. This CDR3 is built from 12 residues. The CDR3 DNA sequence: TGTGCCAGCAGTGACGGGAGAGAGACCCAGTACTTC. Translating it yields CASSDGRETQYF.

This clonotype was recorded at least ten times. V gene TRBV3-1 combines with J gene TRBJ2-6; D gene uncertain. The CDR3 has 15 residues. V was trimmed by 4 bases and J by 4 bases, leaving 11 bases between them. The germline gives CDR1 LGHDT, CDR2 YNNKEL (reference sequence). Written as DNA, the CDR3 is TGTGCCAGCAGCCCCGTTCAGTCCGGGGCCAACGTCCTGACTTTC. This codes for CASSPVQSGANVLTF.

This chain links TRBV5-1 with TRBJ2-7, with 8 bases matching TRBD2. Germline lookup yields CDR1 SGHRS and CDR2 YFSETQ. The CDR3 is made up of 14 amino acids. The junction had 6 bases not matched to a gene; V was cut back by 5 bases and J by 2 bases. The CDR3 sequence: CASRTTSVPYEQYF. The CDR3, as DNA: TGCGCCAGCAGGACGACTAGCGTTCCCTACGAGCAGTACTTC.

This sequence joins TRBV7-2 and TRBJ1-6, with 9 bases that match TRBD1. The CDR3 has 15 residues. In germline, CDR1 is SGHTA, CDR2 FQGNSA. V dropped 6 bases and J dropped 7; count of bases not matched to a gene: 7. CDR3: CASSPTGGLNSPLHF. The DNA for the CDR3 is TGTGCCAGCAGTCCCACAGGGGGCTTGAATTCACCCCTCCACTTT.

At least ten counts were recorded for this clonotype. V gene TRBV11-2 combines with J gene TRBJ2-5; possibly TRBD1 or TRBD2 for D (6 bases each). V was pared by 3 bases and J by 9 bases, with 14 bases between. The CDR3 covers 13 residues. Germline V gives CDR1 SGHAT, CDR2 FQNNGV. CDR3 DNA: TGTGCCAGCAGCTTGATTCCGGGGGCGTCCCAGTACTTC. Encoded protein: CASSLIPGASQYF.

This clonotype turned up a few times. The chain couples TRBV19 to TRBJ2-1, with a possible D match to TRBD2 (6 bases). CDR1 LNHDA and CDR2 SQIVND come from the germline V gene (reference sequence). V was trimmed by 0 bases and J by 8 bases, leaving 11 bases between them. This CDR3 contains 14 residues. This CDR3 reads CASSIEGRRDEQFF. The DNA for the CDR3 is TGTGCCAGTAGTATAGAAGGGAGGAGGGATGAGCAGTTCTTC.

This clonotype was recorded many times. The V gene is TRBV7-2, the J gene TRBJ2-7; D possibly corresponds to TRBD2 (5 bases). Germline CDR1 and CDR2: SGHTA and FQGNSA. V was shortened by 4 bases and J by 3 bases, with 10 bases between the two germline ends. The CDR3 loop spans 13 amino acids. CDR3 bases: TGTGCCAGCAGCTATACCGGGGTCTACGAGCAGTACTTC. It yields the protein CASSYTGVYEQYF.

Comments on this clonotype: Being one base from a much bigger clone, this may be a read error. The chain employs TRBV18 and TRBJ1-5, with D unresolved. CDR3 length: 16 amino acids. Germline CDR1 and CDR2: KGHSH and LQKENI. V was trimmed by 3 bases and J by 3 bases, leaving 15 bases between them. CDR3: CASSPGRPHNNQPQHF. CDR3 in DNA: TGTGCCAGCTCACCCGGACGGCCACATAACAATCAGCCCCAGCATTTT.

This clonotype was seen many times. This chain joins TRBV7-9 and TRBJ1-1, with D possibly TRBD1 on 5 matching bases. The germline gives CDR1 SEHNR, CDR2 FQNEAQ (reference sequence). The CDR3 is 11 amino acids. Between the trimmed V and J ends, which lost 6 bases and 4 bases, there was a span of 6 bases. This chain's CDR3 is CASRGGTEAFF. The CDR3 DNA reads as TGTGCCAGCAGGGGGGGCACTGAAGCTTTCTTT.

This sequence joins TRBV5-1 and TRBJ2-3; D ambiguous. The V end lost 0 bases, the J end lost 2 bases, and 7 bases lay between the germline ends. The CDR3 runs 14 residues. CDR1 is SGHRS, CDR2 YFSETQ, per germline. The CDR3 sequence: CASSLGQHTDTQYF. The CDR3 DNA reads TGCGCCAGCAGCTTGGGGCAACACACAGATACGCAGTATTTT.

The CDR3: CASSARGSGGGETQYF. The CDR3, as DNA: TGTGCCAGCAGCGCCCGTGGTAGCGGGGGGGGGGAGACCCAGTACTTC. The chain has TRBV7-6 and TRBJ2-5, with 11 bases fitting TRBD2. In germline, CDR1 is SGHVS, CDR2 FNYEAQ. The trim removed 5 bases at V and 5 bases at J, leaving 10 bases unmatched. There are 16 residues in the CDR3.

This clonotype has ten or more counts. The CDR3 DNA follows: TGCAGTGCTAGTCGACTAGCATCCTACGAGCAGTACTTC. Translation: CSASRLASYEQYF. This chain connects TRBV20-1 to TRBJ2-7, with 7 bases matching TRBD2. V lost 3 bases and J lost 1; bases outside the gene matches: 3. CDR1 DFQATT and CDR2 SNEGSKA come from the germline V gene (reference sequence). This CDR3 spans 13 amino acids.

This clonotype was seen at least ten times. V and J are TRBV20-1 and TRBJ1-2; the D gene is possibly TRBD1 (5 bases). This CDR3 contains 11 residues. V was clipped by 7 bases and J by 2 bases, with 8 bases between them. Germline V gives CDR1 DFQATT, CDR2 SNEGSKA (reference sequence). The CDR3 spells CSVAGNYGYTF. In DNA form, the CDR3 reads TGCAGTGTGGCAGGGAACTATGGCTACACCTTC.

The chain links TRBV7-8 to TRBJ1-6; 8 nucleotides line up with TRBD1. The CDR3 is made up of 12 amino acids. Germline V gene sequence: CDR1 SGHVS, CDR2 FQNEAQ. Unmatched junction bases numbered 4, after V lost 4 bases and J lost 14 bases. The CDR3 is CASSYDRGTLHF. CDR3 sequence (DNA): TGTGCCAGCAGCTACGACAGGGGTACCCTCCACTTT.

At least ten counts were recorded for this clonotype. The J gene is TRBJ2-1, the V gene TRBV5-1; 8 bases fit TRBD1. Trimming took 5 bases from V and 1 from J; bases not matched to a gene: 5. Germline V lookup: CDR1 SGHRS, CDR2 YFSETQ. The CDR3 extends over 15 amino acids. CDR3 loop: CASREGQGSYNEQFF. CDR3 DNA sequence: TGCGCCAGCAGGGAAGGACAGGGATCCTACAATGAGCAGTTCTTC. The whole variable domain, remainder taken from reference TRBV5-1 and TRBJ2-1, is KAGVTQTPRYLIKTRGQQVTLSCSPISGHRSVSWYQQTPGQGLQFLFEYFSETQRNKGNFPGRFSGRQFSNSRSEMNVSTLELGDSALYLCASREGQGSYNEQFFGPGTRLTVL.

This clonotype was detected many times. This rearrangement joins TRBV3-1 to TRBJ1-1; perhaps TRBD1 as D (6 bases). V lost 8 bases and J 1 base, leaving 14 bases between the germline ends. This CDR3 comprises 14 residues. Looked up from germline, CDR1 is LGHDT and CDR2 is YNNKEL (reference sequence). This CDR3 reads CASYQGGSNTEAFF. In nucleotides, the CDR3 is TGTGCCAGCTACCAAGGGGGGTCGAACACTGAAGCTTTCTTT.